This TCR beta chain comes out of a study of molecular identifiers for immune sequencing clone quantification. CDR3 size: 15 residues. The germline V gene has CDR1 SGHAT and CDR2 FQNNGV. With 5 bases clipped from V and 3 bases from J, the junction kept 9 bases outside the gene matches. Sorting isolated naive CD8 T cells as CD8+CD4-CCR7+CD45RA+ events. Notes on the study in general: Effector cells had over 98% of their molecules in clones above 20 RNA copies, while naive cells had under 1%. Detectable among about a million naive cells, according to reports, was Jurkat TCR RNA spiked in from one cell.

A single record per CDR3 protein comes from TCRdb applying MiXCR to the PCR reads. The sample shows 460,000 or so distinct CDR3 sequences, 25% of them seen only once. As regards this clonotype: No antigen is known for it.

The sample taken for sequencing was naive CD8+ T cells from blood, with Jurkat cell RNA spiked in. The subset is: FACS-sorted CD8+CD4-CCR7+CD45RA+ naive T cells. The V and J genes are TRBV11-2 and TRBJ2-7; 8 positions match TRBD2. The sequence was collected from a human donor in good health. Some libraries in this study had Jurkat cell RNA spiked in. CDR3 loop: CASSPSPGTSYEQYF. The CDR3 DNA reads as TGTGCCAGCAGCCCGAGTCCCGGGACTAGCTACGAGCAGTACTTC.